A single sample gave rise to the 2 T cell receptor beta chains below, sequenced in a study of cytomegalovirus exposure and HLA in healthy donors. The PCR used 60 Vbeta and 13 Jbeta primers. Generated by immunoSEQ multiplex PCR, the TCRdb table keeps only in-frame clones and is missing some. In total, the table holds 100,000 to 150,000 clones. Specimen: PBMCs. These receptors were taken from a man in his late teens or twenties in good health and CMV-seronegative.

The CDR3 here is CASSFDRGNFREQYF. The CDR3 DNA follows: TGTGCCAGTAGTTTTGACAGGGGGAATTTTAGGGAGCAGTACTTC. The chain employs TRBV19 and TRBJ2-7; TRBD1 aligns across 9 bases. The CDR3 has 15 amino acids. Losses at the gene ends were 5 bases for V and 7 bases for J; bases not matched to a gene: 12. CDR1 LNHDA and CDR2 SQIVND come from the germline V gene (reference sequence).

This chain links TRBV4-2 with TRBJ2-3; 8 bases map to TRBD2. J gave up 3 bases and V 5 bases, and 19 bases lay outside the gene matches. CDR1 and CDR2 (germline): LGHNA, YNFKEQ. This CDR3 has 19 residues. CDR3 coding DNA: TGTGCCAGCAGCTCGGAAGGCACGGGGGGGGTGGACGGGACAGATACGCAGTATTTT. Translated: CASSSEGTGGVDGTDTQYF.